This T cell receptor (beta chain) was profiled in a study of shared T cell receptors in the human thymus. Here immunoSEQ multiplex PCR was the method, and the copy in TCRdb shows in-frame clones only, minus some. The table has 700,000 or so clones, 80% to 90% seen once. The CDR3 runs to 11 residues. The V gene end was trimmed by 6 bases and the J gene end by 6 bases; junction bases not matched to a gene: 4. Germline values: CDR1 DFQATT, CDR2 SNEGSKA (reference sequence). This same sample was also taken into another study, of human thymus T cells. That source reports: It was from resections taken during corrective heart surgery that the thymus tissue came. Across thymic and blood repertoires, the usage of V and J genes appeared to be biased. Related studies found that unrelated individuals share highly overlapping thymic repertoires.

V and J are TRBV20-1 and TRBJ2-7, with 8 bases fitting TRBD2. The receptor was derived from a girl under three years old with a congenital heart defect. The sequenced sample consisted of thymocytes. The CDR3 here is CSAPAGGEQYF. CDR3 DNA sequence: TGCAGTGCCCCGGCGGGAGGCGAGCAGTACTTC.